This T cell receptor beta chain was identified during a study of Ad26.COV2.S vaccination and SARS-CoV-2 variants. Regarding treatment: some 20 received Ad26.COV2.S at low or high dose, single or two shots; about 5 received placebo; per-sample allocation not given. Following the first vaccine or placebo injection, samples were taken on day 63. The CDR3 extends over 15 amino acids. V lost 6 bases to trimming and J lost 2 bases; unmatched junction nucleotides: 7. Germline V gene sequence: CDR1 MNHEY, CDR2 SVGEGT. Assay: immunoSEQ multiplex PCR; the TCRdb copy retains only in-frame clones and omits some. The sample has roughly 320,000 clones, about 86% seen once.

This clonotype was sampled from a person aged 18-60 years who received the Ad26.COV2.S COVID-19 vaccine or a placebo. Here the sequenced sample was peripheral blood, taken in a trial of Ad26.COV2.S vaccine versus placebo. This sequence joins TRBV6-2 or TRBV6-3 and TRBJ1-5, with 7 bases matching TRBD1. The CDR3 nucleotides read TGTGCCAGCAGCAAGAGGGGGCTCGGCAATCAGCCCCAGCATTTT. Encoded protein: CASSKRGLGNQPQHF.